This TCR beta chain was profiled in a study of cytomegalovirus exposure and HLA in healthy donors. The PCR had 60 Vbeta and 13 Jbeta primers. Original processing notes: Counted up in a later analysis, unique TCR beta chains came to 65 million to 100 million, with around 12 million shared. TCRdb's copy holds only in-frame clones and misses some; the assay was immunoSEQ multiplex PCR. The V and J calls and clone size come from that table; D and trimming were worked out from the DNA. This table lists around 130,000 clones. Study findings and constraints: Across all donors, roughly uniform sequencing depth was an assumption of the presence/absence analyses.

V was clipped by 5 bases and J by 3 bases; unmatched bases: 5. The germline gives CDR1 MDHEN, CDR2 SYDVKM. The CDR3 extends over 15 amino acids. With respect to this clone: Its antigen is unknown.

The sequence was collected from a woman in her thirties or forties in good health and CMV-seronegative. The chain joins TRBV28 to TRBJ1-2; 11 nucleotides line up with TRBD1. Input material: PBMCs. The CDR3 sequence is CASSPWTGGDYGYTF. CDR3 bases: TGTGCCAGCAGTCCTTGGACAGGGGGCGACTATGGCTACACCTTC.